This T cell receptor beta chain was recorded in a study of T cell repertoires in cytomegalovirus infection (dated by TCRdb to between 2019 and 2020). General notes on the study: Peptide stimulations targeted recently identified HLA-C-restricted CMV epitopes, whose presentation resists viral immunomodulation, together with well-studied HLA-B-restricted epitopes. Donor HLA type was relevant to the analysis, as public TCR beta signatures indicated carriage of CMV infection together with the matching HLA type. Results and caveats for the whole study, not just this receptor: Carriers of CMV infection plus the relevant HLA type were discriminated by the cumulative frequency of public TCR beta family members in the study cohort and in an independent roughly 370-donor cohort. In the ex vivo response, HLA-C-restricted CMV-specific TCR beta clonotypes were dominant, and in two of eight donors the single most frequent clonotype came from this HLA-C-restricted group.

What the treatment or condition label conveys for this sample: in vitro stimulation with specific CMV peptide epitopes to enrich CMV-specific T cells. Compared with germline, V lacks 5 bases and J lacks 4 bases; bases without a gene match: 6. Its CDR3 holds 14 amino acids, cysteine through phenylalanine. The sequence is cut down to CDR3 DNA, 42 bases in frame from base 1. CDR1 is given as SGHAT and CDR2 as FQDESV, both from the germline V gene (reference sequence). Note on this clonotype: The target of this receptor is not known. No clone much larger than this one lies a single base away; base qualities are absent.

The instrument given in TCRdb is Illumina HiSeq 1500. TCRdb reanalyzed the raw reads on its own, using fastp at Q25 for trimming and MiXCR for clone calling, and kept in-frame beta chains. Each entry merges the rows of one CDR3 protein and shows their most common DNA and genes. Here the sample has about half a million distinct CDR3 sequences; more than 30% occur a single time. About 17% of the sample is held by the ten biggest clonotypes. The sequence derives from a human donor in good health (CMV status not recorded). Some clones in this sample may be carry-over from other donors' samples. The sequencing here drew on cultured PBMCs, taken from culture after CMV antigen stimulation. This sequence uses TRBV11-1 and TRBJ2-3; 7 of the junction bases match TRBD1. The CDR3 loop reads CASSQGTVADTQYF. Read as DNA, the sequence is TGTGCCAGCAGCCAAGGGACAGTGGCAGATACGCAGTATTTT.